This TCR beta chain was observed in a study of shared clonotypes between healthy human individuals. Assay: immunoSEQ multiplex PCR; the TCRdb copy retains only in-frame clones and omits some. The table lists roughly 2,000,000 clones, around 95% of them singletons. Terminally differentiated effector memory CD45RA+ cells were excluded from the naive CD8 cells, which were CD45RO-negative and positively selected for CCR7. Broader study findings: Among the subsets, naive ones generally showed larger estimated richness than memory ones. The study found lower generation probabilities in non-shared clonotypes than in those shared by all four donors.

The CDR3 is 15 amino acids. V was pared by 4 bases and J by 1 base, with 6 bases of the junction left unmatched. The germline V gene has CDR1 SGDLS and CDR2 YYNGEE. A word on this clone: Its target is not known.

Sample: naive CD8+ T cells from PBMCs. The sequence was obtained from a man in his late teens or twenties in good health. Some clones in this sample may be carry-over from other donors' samples. The chain combines TRBV9 with TRBJ1-2; 8 bases fit TRBD1. CDR3 bases: TGTGCCAGCAGCAGAGGACAGGGATATAACTATGGCTACACCTTC. It is translated as CASSRGQGYNYGYTF.